This TCR beta chain was identified during a study of shared clonotypes between healthy human individuals. Study-level information: Three plates were used per donor for CD4 naive, three for CD4 memory, two for CD8 naive and one for CD8 memory.

A note on this clone: Its antigen is unknown.

Study-wide points: All-four-donor shared clonotypes had higher generation probabilities than non-shared clonotypes did. As a rule, naive subsets had a larger estimated richness than memory subsets.

CDR3 size: 17 residues. Germline V lookup: CDR1 SNHLY, CDR2 FYNNEI. V lost 5 bases and J lost 8; bases outside the gene matches: 13. The protocol was immunoSEQ multiplex PCR, while the TCRdb copy is restricted to in-frame clones and leaves out a portion. The data contain about 1,900,000 clones, approximately 95% of them seen just once; the ten biggest clones take up under 1.5%. CD45RO-negative, CCR7-selected cells formed the naive CD8 fraction, which excluded terminally differentiated effector memory CD45RA+ cells. Sequenced: naive CD8+ T cells sorted from blood. The TCR was taken from a man younger than 30 in good health. The V call is TRBV2, the J call TRBJ1-4, with 11 bases matching TRBD1. The chain's CDR3 is CASSRPGQGVVGEKLFF. CDR3 in DNA: TGTGCCAGCAGTCGCCCGGGACAGGGGGTTGTTGGGGAAAAACTGTTTTTT.